What follows are 25 T cell receptor beta chains derived from one specimen sequenced in a study of OX40 agonist ivuxolimab in advanced cancers. The method was immunoSEQ multiplex PCR; TCRdb's version includes in-frame clones alone and lacks a portion of them. Among 30,000 to 35,000 clones, around four fifths were seen once, and the ten largest hold more than 14%. Sequenced material: CD4+ or CD8+ T cells sorted from blood, taken in a trial of the OX40 agonist ivuxolimab. These receptor sequences come from an adult with an advanced solid tumor such as melanoma, head and neck, liver or kidney cancer.

V gene TRBV28 combines with J gene TRBJ1-2; 10 bases are shared with TRBD1. V lost 5 bases to trimming and J lost 14 bases; unmatched junction nucleotides: 11. The CDR3 has 13 residues. CDR1 and CDR2 (germline): MDHEN, SYDVKM. CDR3 amino acids: CASSRPGQGRRTF. The CDR3 DNA sequence: TGTGCCAGCAGTCGACCGGGACAGGGGAGGAGGACCTTC.

Written as DNA, the CDR3 is TGTGCCAGCAGCGACAGGGACTGTCTTCCTGACGAGCAGTACTTC. Translation gives CASSDRDCLPDEQYF. This chain uses TRBV21-1 with TRBJ2-7; TRBD1, the table's D call, lacks a check against the DNA. TRBV21-1 is a pseudogene locus. This CDR3 is built from 15 residues.

The V and J genes are TRBV7-9 and TRBJ1-5; D is undetermined. Germline loops: CDR1 SEHNR, CDR2 FQNEAQ (reference sequence). The V gene lost 5 bases and the J gene lost 3 bases, with 14 bases spanning the gap. This CDR3 contains 15 residues. The CDR3 loop is CASSADGFNNQPQHF. In nucleotides, the CDR3 is TGTGCCAGCAGCGCGGACGGTTTCAACAATCAGCCCCAGCATTTT.

The rearrangement joins TRBV28 to TRBJ1-5; 7 bases align to TRBD1. Per the germline V gene, CDR1 is MDHEN and CDR2 is SYDVKM. The CDR3 totals 18 residues. The V segment lost 5 bases and the J segment 2 bases; nucleotides outside the gene matches: 15. The CDR3 DNA is TGTGCCAGCAGTCACAGCCGGGACAGCGGTGTGGGCAATCAGCCCCAGCATTTT. Amino acid sequence: CASSHSRDSGVGNQPQHF.

The V and J genes are TRBV6-5 and TRBJ1-1; D is possibly TRBD1 (5 bases). Looked up from germline, CDR1 is MNHEY and CDR2 is SVGAGI. This CDR3 spans 16 amino acids. V gave up 0 bases and J gave up 0 bases, with 11 bases separating them. For the CDR3, the DNA is TGTGCCAGCAGTTACTCCCAGGGCCAAATGAACACTGAAGCTTTCTTT. Amino acid sequence: CASSYSQGQMNTEAFF.

This rearrangement joins TRBV10-3 to TRBJ2-7; D not resolved. CDR1 is ENHRY and CDR2 is SYGVKD in the germline V gene. The CDR3 is made up of 11 amino acids. V was trimmed by 4 bases and J by 5 bases, leaving 6 bases between them. The DNA of the CDR3 is TGTGCCATCAGTGCCCGCGACGAGCAGTACTTC. Protein: CAISARDEQYF.

This clone was picked up one time. This rearrangement joins TRBV5-1 to TRBJ1-1; perhaps TRBD1 as D (5 bases). Trimming removed 4 bases from V and 9 bases from J, with 16 bases in between. Germline lookup yields CDR1 SGHRS and CDR2 YFSETQ. This CDR3 spans 13 amino acids. CDR3 sequence (DNA): TGCGCCAGCAGCGCCGGGACCAGATTCCAAGCTTTCTTT. It codes for CASSAGTRFQAFF.

V gene TRBV28 combines with J gene TRBJ1-6, with TRBD1 identical over 7 bases. Losses at the gene ends were 8 bases for V and 4 bases for J; bases not matched to a gene: 5. The germline gives CDR1 MDHEN, CDR2 SYDVKM. This CDR3 contains 14 residues. As DNA, the CDR3 is TGTGCCAGCCTCCCCAGGGGGTATAATTCACCCCTCCACTTT. Translated, it gives CASLPRGYNSPLHF. Full variable domain (missing parts from reference TRBV28 and TRBJ1-6): DVKVTQSSRYLVKRTGEKVFLECVQDMDHENMFWYRQDPGLGLRLIYFSYDVKMKEKGDIPEGYSVSREKKERFSLILESASTNQTSMYLCASLPRGYNSPLHFGNGTRLTVT.

The V and J genes are TRBV6-5 and TRBJ2-5, with D perhaps TRBD1 (5 bases). The J call is uncertain, as TRBJ2-7 better fits the DNA end. The germline CDR1 and CDR2 sequences are MNHEY and SVGAGI. The CDR3 sequence is 15 residues long. Here the CDR3 reads CATSPTGIFTYEQYF. In nucleotides, the CDR3 is TGTGCCACCTCACCCACAGGTATCTTCACCTACGAGCAGTACTTC.

This sequence joins TRBV6-1 and TRBJ1-5; D is possibly TRBD1 (5 bases). The CDR3 extends over 14 amino acids. Trimming removed 10 bases from V and 5 bases from J, with 18 bases in between. The germline CDR1 and CDR2 sequences are MNHNS and SASEGT. The CDR3 DNA reads as TGTGCCATCGTTGGGGGATCCACATATCAGCCCCAGCATTTT. Its protein is CAIVGGSTYQPQHF.

The chain joins TRBV15 to TRBJ2-7, with a tentative D call TRBD1 (6 bases). The CDR3 consists of 12 residues. The V end lost 6 bases, the J end lost 4 bases, and 10 bases lay between the germline ends. Germline V gives CDR1 LNHNV, CDR2 YYDKDF (reference sequence). Here the CDR3 reads CATSLDRYEQYF. CDR3 nucleotide sequence: TGTGCCACCAGTTTGGACAGATACGAGCAGTACTTC.

This clone was seen more than once but under ten times. J is TRBJ1-1 and V is TRBV28; TRBD1 agrees at 7 bases. The CDR3 covers 15 residues. Trimming at V came to 5 bases and at J to 4 bases, leaving 10 bases not matched to a gene. In germline, CDR1 is MDHEN, CDR2 SYDVKM. The DNA for the CDR3 is TGTGCCAGCAGTCTAGGGGGCGCATGGGGCACTGAAGCTTTCTTT. Amino acids: CASSLGGAWGTEAFF.

The V call is TRBV5-4, the J call TRBJ2-3, with a tentative D call TRBD2 (6 bases). The CDR3 is made up of 14 amino acids. The germline V and J ends were trimmed by 2 bases and 4 bases, with 11 bases remaining between them. The V gene's germline CDR1 is SGHNT and CDR2 YYREEE (reference sequence). The chain's CDR3 is CASSFRAGSDTQYF. CDR3 DNA: TGTGCCAGCAGCTTCCGGGCGGGGTCAGATACGCAGTATTTT.

The chain recombines TRBV27 with TRBJ2-7; D gene uncertain. Germline-derived CDR1 and CDR2 are MNHEY and SMNVEV (reference sequence). The ends were cut back, 3 bases at V and 2 bases at J, with 11 bases in the middle. CDR3 length: 14 amino acids. The CDR3 DNA follows: TGTGCCAGCAGTTTGGTCCCAACCACCTACGAGCAGTACTTC. Protein product: CASSLVPTTYEQYF.

The chain recombines TRBV7-8 with TRBJ1-2, with D hard to call. The CDR3 totals 13 residues. V was cut by 4 bases and J by 8 bases, with 14 bases left in between. The germline V gene encodes CDR1 SGHVS and CDR2 FQNEAQ. CDR3 amino acids: CASSSNARPGYTF. CDR3 DNA sequence: TGTGCCAGCAGCTCAAACGCCCGGCCGGGCTACACCTTC.

As to this clone: Other DNA variants within this sample encode the same CDR3. V usage is TRBV2 and J usage is TRBJ1-4, with D unclear. Trimming left V 8 bases short and J 5 bases short, with 12 bases between. The CDR3 has 13 amino acids. Germline-derived CDR1 and CDR2 are SNHLY and FYNNEI. The chain's CDR3 is CASSRGVNEKLFF. The CDR3 DNA reads TGTGCCAGCTCCCGCGGCGTCAATGAAAAACTGTTTTTT. Drawing the rest from reference TRBV2 and TRBJ1-4, the complete variable domain is EPEVTQTPSHQVTQMGQEVILRCVPISNHLYFYWYRQILGQKVEFLVSFYNNEISEKSEIFDDQFSVERPDGSNFTLKIRSTKLEDSAMYFCASSRGVNEKLFFGSGTQLSVL.

In its sample, this clone was seen once. The genes are TRBV19 and TRBJ1-2, with D unclear. The CDR3 has 15 residues. The V and J ends lost 3 bases and 1 base respectively, with 12 bases between them. Per germline, CDR1 LNHDA and CDR2 SQIVND (reference sequence). CDR3 DNA sequence: TGTGCCAGTAGTATCTCAGCAACTATTAACTATGGCTACACCTTC. Translating gives CASSISATINYGYTF.

Here the CDR3 reads CSAQRDEDIQYF. The CDR3 coding sequence is TGCAGCGCTCAAAGGGACGAGGACATTCAGTACTTC. V is TRBV29-1 and J is TRBJ2-4; either TRBD1 or TRBD2 may supply D (5 bases each). The CDR3 loop spans 12 amino acids. Trimming shortened V by 7 bases and J by 8 bases, and 15 bases separated the two germline ends. The germline gives CDR1 SQVTM, CDR2 ANQGSEA.

The chain recombines TRBV19 with TRBJ2-2; 10 nucleotides align to TRBD2. Trimming removed 6 bases from V and 1 base from J; junction bases left unmatched: 14. The V gene's germline CDR1 is LNHDA and CDR2 SQIVND (reference sequence). The CDR3 contains 19 residues. The CDR3 reads CASSFSRLAGLLNTGELFF. The CDR3 nucleotides are TGTGCCAGTAGCTTCTCGAGACTAGCGGGCCTATTGAACACCGGGGAGCTGTTTTTT.

V is TRBV7-2 and J is TRBJ2-5, with 7 bases aligning to TRBD2. V shed 6 bases, J shed 7 bases, and the junction held 8 bases outside the gene matches. This CDR3 comprises 13 residues. Germline V lookup: CDR1 SGHTA, CDR2 FQGNSA. For the CDR3, the DNA is TGTGCCAGCAGGGCACCGGGGGGAGGGACCCAGTACTTC. This encodes CASRAPGGGTQYF.

This clone has a handful of counts. The chain joins TRBV12-2 to TRBJ1-1; TRBD1, the table's D call, lacks a check against the DNA. TRBV12-2 is listed as a pseudogene. The CDR3 is 17 amino acids. DNA for the CDR3: TGTGCAAGTCGCTTAGCGGGGGCAGGGAGAGAGAACACTGAAGCTTTCTTT. Translating it yields CASRLAGAGRENTEAFF.

The chain uses TRBV19 and TRBJ2-7; TRBD1 might be the D (5 bases). V gave up 3 bases and J gave up 3 bases, with 15 bases separating them. This CDR3 has 15 residues. CDR1 and CDR2 (germline): LNHDA, SQIVND (reference sequence). This CDR3 is CASSIGTGFIYEQYF. The CDR3 DNA sequence: TGTGCCAGTAGTATTGGAACAGGTTTTATCTACGAGCAGTACTTC.

J is TRBJ2-1 and V is TRBV28; perhaps TRBD1 as D (6 bases). The CDR3 spans 15 residues. Germline values: CDR1 MDHEN, CDR2 SYDVKM. The V end lost 6 bases, the J end lost 1 base, and 13 bases lay between the germline ends. CDR3 sequence reads: CASSRGDTSYNEQFF. The DNA for the CDR3 is TGTGCCAGCAGCCGAGGGGACACTTCCTACAATGAGCAGTTCTTC.

The rearrangement links TRBV7-9 to TRBJ1-4; TRBD1 might be the D (5 bases). The CDR3 is made up of 16 amino acids. Germline V lookup: CDR1 SEHNR, CDR2 FQNEAQ (reference sequence). With 4 bases removed from V and 5 bases from J, the gap between germline ends came to 17 bases. DNA of the CDR3: TGTGCCAGCAGCTACCTTGGACCTAGGGGAAATGAAAAACTGTTTTTT. It encodes CASSYLGPRGNEKLFF.

This chain uses TRBV14 with TRBJ2-3; TRBD2 aligns across 13 bases. This CDR3 has 16 residues. Germline CDR1 is SGHDN and CDR2 is FVKESK. V gave up 4 bases and J gave up 3 bases; unmatched junction bases: 4. The CDR3 DNA is TGTGCCAGCAGCCCGGGACTAGCGGGGAAAACAGATACGCAGTATTTT. Translated, it gives CASSPGLAGKTDTQYF.